A single TCR beta chain is shown here with its context. Clones were read by immunoSEQ multiplex PCR, and TCRdb kept only the in-frame ones, dropping some. The data contain around 220,000 clones, about nine tenths of them singletons. The data were obtained in a study of blood T cell repertoires in COVID-19. Trimming pared 6 bases from V and 0 bases from J, leaving 12 bases between. CDR1 and CDR2 (germline): SNHLY, FYNNEI. This CDR3 spans 15 amino acids. Sequencing input: PBMCs or T cells enriched from blood (not recorded which). The chain links TRBV2 to TRBJ1-5, with D perhaps TRBD1 (5 bases). The source is a woman under 40 with acute COVID-19. CDR3 nucleotide sequence: TGTGCCAGCAGGGAGGGACGTAATAGCAATCAGCCCCAGCATTTT. This sequence encodes CASREGRNSNQPQHF.